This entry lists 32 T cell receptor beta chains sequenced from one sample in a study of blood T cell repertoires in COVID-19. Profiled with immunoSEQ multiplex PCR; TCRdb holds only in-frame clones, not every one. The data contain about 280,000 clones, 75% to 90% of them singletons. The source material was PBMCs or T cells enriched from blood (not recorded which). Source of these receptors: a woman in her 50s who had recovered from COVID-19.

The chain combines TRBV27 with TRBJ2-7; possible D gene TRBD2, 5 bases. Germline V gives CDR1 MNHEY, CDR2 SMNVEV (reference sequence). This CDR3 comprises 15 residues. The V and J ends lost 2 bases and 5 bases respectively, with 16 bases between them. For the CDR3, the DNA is TGTGCCAGCAGTTTACTAGCAGGATCCCTCCACGAGCAGTACTTC. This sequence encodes CASSLLAGSLHEQYF.

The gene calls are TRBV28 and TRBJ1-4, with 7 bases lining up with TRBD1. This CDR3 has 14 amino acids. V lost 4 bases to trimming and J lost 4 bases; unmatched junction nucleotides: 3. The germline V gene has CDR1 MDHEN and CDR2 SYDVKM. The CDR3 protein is CASSSGQFNEKLFF. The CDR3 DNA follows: TGTGCCAGCAGTTCGGGACAGTTTAATGAAAAACTGTTTTTT. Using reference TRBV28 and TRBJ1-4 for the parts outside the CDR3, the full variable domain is DVKVTQSSRYLVKRTGEKVFLECVQDMDHENMFWYRQDPGLGLRLIYFSYDVKMKEKGDIPEGYSVSREKKERFSLILESASTNQTSMYLCASSSGQFNEKLFFGSGTQLSVL.

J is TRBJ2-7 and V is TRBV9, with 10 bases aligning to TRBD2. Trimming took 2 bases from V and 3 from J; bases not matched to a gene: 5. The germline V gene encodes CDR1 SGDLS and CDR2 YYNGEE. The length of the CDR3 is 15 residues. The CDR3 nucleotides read TGTGCCAGCAGCGTTGGCGGGACTAGCGTCTACGAGCAGTACTTC. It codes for CASSVGGTSVYEQYF.

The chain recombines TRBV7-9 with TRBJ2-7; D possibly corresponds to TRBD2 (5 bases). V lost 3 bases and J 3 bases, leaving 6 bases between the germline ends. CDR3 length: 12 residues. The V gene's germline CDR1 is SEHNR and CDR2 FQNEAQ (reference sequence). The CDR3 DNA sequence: TGTGCCAGCAGCTTTGGACTCTACGAGCAGTACTTC. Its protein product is CASSFGLYEQYF.

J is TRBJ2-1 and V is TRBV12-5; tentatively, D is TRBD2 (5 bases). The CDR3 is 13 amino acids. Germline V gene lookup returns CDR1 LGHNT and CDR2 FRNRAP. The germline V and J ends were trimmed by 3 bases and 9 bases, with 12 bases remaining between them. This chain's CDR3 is CASGLGQRSEQFF. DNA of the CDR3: TGTGCTAGTGGTTTAGGGCAGCGGAGTGAGCAGTTCTTC. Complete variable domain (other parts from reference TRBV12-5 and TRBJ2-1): DARVTQTPRHKVTEMGQEVTMRCQPILGHNTVFWYRQTMMQGLELLAYFRNRAPLDDSGMPKDRFSAEMPDATLATLKIQPSEPRDSAVYFCASGLGQRSEQFFGPGTRLTVL.

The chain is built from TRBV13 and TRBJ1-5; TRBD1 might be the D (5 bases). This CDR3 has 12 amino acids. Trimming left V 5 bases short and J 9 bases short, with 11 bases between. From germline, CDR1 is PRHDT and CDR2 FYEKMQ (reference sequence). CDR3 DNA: TGTGCCAGCAGCAGATCCGGGGGGCCCCAGCATTTT. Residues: CASSRSGGPQHF.

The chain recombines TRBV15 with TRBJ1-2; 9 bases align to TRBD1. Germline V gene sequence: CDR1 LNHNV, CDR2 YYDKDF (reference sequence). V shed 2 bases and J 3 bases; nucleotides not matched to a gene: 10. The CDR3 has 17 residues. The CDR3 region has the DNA TGTGCCACCAGCAGATGGGGGAGGGGACAGGGTGACTATGGCTACACCTTC. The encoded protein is CATSRWGRGQGDYGYTF.

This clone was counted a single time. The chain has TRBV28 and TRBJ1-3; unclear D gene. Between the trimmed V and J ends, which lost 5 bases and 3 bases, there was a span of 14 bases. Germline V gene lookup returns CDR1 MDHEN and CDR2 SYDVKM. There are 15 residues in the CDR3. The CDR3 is CASSILAGIGNTIYF. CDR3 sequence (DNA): TGTGCCAGCAGTATCTTGGCGGGAATTGGAAACACCATATATTTT.

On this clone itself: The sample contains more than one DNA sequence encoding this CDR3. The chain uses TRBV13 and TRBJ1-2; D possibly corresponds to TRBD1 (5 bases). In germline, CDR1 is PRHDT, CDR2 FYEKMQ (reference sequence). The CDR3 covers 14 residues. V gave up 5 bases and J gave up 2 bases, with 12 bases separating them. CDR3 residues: CASSLGTGNYGYTF. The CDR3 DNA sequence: TGTGCCAGCAGCCTCGGGACTGGGAACTATGGCTACACCTTC.

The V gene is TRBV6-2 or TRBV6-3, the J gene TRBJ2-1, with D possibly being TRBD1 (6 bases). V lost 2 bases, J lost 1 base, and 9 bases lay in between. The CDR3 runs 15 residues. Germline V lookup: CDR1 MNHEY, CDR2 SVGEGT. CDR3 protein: CASSYEDRSYNEQFF. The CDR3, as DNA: TGTGCCAGCAGTTACGAGGACAGATCCTACAATGAGCAGTTCTTC.

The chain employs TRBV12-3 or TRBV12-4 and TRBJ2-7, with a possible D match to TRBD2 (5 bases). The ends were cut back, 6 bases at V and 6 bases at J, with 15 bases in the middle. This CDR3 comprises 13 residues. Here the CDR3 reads CASSPEAWGEQYF. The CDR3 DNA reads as TGTGCCAGCAGCCCGGAGGCCTGGGGCGAGCAGTACTTC.

CDR3 sequence reads: CASSYRRSSGYTF. DNA for the CDR3: TGTGCCAGCAGTTATCGGAGGTCCTCTGGCTACACCTTC. The V gene is TRBV6-5, the J gene TRBJ1-2; D gene uncertain. This CDR3 contains 13 residues. Trimming removed 3 bases at V and 7 bases at J, with 12 bases between. The germline gives CDR1 MNHEY, CDR2 SVGAGI.

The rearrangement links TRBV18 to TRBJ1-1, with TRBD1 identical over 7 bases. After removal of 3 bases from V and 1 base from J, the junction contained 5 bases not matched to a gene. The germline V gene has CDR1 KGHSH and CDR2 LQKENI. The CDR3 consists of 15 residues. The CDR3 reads CASSPVGQPNTEAFF. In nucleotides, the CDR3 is TGTGCCAGCTCACCGGTGGGACAGCCGAACACTGAAGCTTTCTTT.

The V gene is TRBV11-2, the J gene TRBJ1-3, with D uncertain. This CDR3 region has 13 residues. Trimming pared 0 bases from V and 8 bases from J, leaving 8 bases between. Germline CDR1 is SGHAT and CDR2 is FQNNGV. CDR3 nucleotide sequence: TGTGCCAGCAGCTTAGATCAGGAGGACACCATATATTTT. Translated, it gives CASSLDQEDTIYF.

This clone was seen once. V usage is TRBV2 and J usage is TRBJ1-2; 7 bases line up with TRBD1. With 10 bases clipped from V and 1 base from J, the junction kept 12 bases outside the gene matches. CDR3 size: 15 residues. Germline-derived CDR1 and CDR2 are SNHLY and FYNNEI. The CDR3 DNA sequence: TGTGCCATAGGGACAGTACGAAATCATAACTATGGCTACACCTTC. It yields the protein CAIGTVRNHNYGYTF. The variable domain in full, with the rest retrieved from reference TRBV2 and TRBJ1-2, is EPEVTQTPSHQVTQMGQEVILRCVPISNHLYFYWYRQILGQKVEFLVSFYNNEISEKSEIFDDQFSVERPDGSNFTLKIRSTKLEDSAMYFCAIGTVRNHNYGYTFGSGTRLTVV.

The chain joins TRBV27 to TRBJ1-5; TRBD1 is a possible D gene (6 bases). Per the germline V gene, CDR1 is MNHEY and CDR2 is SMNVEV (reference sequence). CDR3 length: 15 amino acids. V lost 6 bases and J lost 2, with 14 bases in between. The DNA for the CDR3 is TGTGCCAGCAGAAAAAAAGGGGGGGGCAATCAGCCCCAGCATTTT. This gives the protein CASRKKGGGNQPQHF.

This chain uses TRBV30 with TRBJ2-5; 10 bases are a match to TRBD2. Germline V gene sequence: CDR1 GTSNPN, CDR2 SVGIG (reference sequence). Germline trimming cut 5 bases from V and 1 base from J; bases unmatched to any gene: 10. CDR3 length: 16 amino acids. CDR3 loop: CAWGEGSGRAQETQYF. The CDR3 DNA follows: TGTGCCTGGGGGGAGGGAAGCGGGAGGGCCCAAGAGACCCAGTACTTC.

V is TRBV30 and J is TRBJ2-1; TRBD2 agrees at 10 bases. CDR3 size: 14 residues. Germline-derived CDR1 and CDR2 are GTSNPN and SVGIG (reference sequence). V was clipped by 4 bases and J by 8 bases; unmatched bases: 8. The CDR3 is CAWTPRTSGYEQFF. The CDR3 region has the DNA TGTGCCTGGACACCTCGGACTAGCGGCTATGAGCAGTTCTTC.

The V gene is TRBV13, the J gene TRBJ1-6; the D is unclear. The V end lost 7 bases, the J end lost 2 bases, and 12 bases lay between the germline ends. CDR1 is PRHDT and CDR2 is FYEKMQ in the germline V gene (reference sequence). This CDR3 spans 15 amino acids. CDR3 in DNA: TGTGCCAGCAACCAGCGGGTGGCCTATAATTCACCCCTCCACTTT. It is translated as CASNQRVAYNSPLHF. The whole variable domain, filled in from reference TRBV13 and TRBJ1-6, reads AAGVIQSPRHLIKEKRETATLKCYPIPRHDTVYWYQQGPGQDPQFLISFYEKMQSDKGSIPDRFSAQQFSDYHSELNMSSLELGDSALYFCASNQRVAYNSPLHFGNGTRLTVT.

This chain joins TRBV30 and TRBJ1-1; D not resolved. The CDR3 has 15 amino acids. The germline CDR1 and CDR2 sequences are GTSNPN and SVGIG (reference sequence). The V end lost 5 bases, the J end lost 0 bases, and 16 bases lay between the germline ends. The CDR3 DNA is TGTGCCTGGGGTAAAAGGACGGGGATGAACACTGAAGCTTTCTTT. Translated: CAWGKRTGMNTEAFF.

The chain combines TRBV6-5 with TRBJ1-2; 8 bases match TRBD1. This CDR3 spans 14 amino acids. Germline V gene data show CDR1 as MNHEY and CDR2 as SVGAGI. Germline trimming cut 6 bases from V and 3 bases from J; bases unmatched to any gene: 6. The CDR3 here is CASSPDREDYGYTF. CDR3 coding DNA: TGTGCCAGCAGCCCGGACAGGGAAGACTATGGCTACACCTTC.

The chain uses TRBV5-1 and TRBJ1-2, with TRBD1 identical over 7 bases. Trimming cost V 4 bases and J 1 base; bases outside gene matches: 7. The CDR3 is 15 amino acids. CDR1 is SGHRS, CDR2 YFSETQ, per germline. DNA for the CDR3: TGCGCCAGCAGCCAGAACAGGGGCCTTAACTATGGCTACACCTTC. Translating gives CASSQNRGLNYGYTF.

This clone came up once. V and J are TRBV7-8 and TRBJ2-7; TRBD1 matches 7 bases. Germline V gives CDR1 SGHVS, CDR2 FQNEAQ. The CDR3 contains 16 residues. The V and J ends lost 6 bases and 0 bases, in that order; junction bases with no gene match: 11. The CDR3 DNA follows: TGTGCCAGCAGAGACCGGTCCGGGACAGCCTCCTACGAGCAGTACTTC. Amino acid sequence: CASRDRSGTASYEQYF.

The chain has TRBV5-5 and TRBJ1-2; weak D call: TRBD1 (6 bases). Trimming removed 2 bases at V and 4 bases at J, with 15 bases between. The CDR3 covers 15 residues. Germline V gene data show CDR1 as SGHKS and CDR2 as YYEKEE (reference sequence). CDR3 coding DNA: TGTGCCAGCAGCTTTTACAGGGAATCTAGCTATGGCTACACCTTC. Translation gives CASSFYRESSYGYTF.

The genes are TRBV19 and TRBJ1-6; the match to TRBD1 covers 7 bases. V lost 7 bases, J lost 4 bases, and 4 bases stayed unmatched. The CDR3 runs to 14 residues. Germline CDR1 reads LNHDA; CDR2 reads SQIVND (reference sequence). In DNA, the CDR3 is TGTGCCAGTAACTCGGGACAGTATAATTCACCCCTCCACTTT. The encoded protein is CASNSGQYNSPLHF.

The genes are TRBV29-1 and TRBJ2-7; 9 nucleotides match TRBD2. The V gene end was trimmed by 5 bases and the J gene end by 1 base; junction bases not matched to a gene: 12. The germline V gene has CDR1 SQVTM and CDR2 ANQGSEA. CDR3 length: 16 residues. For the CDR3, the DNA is TGCAGCGTTATAGGAGGGCTAGCGGGAACATCCTACGAGCAGTACTTC. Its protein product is CSVIGGLAGTSYEQYF.

DNA for the CDR3: TGTGCCAGCAGGGACAGTGGCTTGGCGGGCTACACCTTC. This translates into CASRDSGLAGYTF. The chain links TRBV25-1 to TRBJ1-2; D is perhaps TRBD1 (6 bases). V shed 6 bases and J shed 8 bases, with 16 bases lying between them. From germline, CDR1 is MGHDK and CDR2 SYGVNS. The CDR3 sequence is 13 residues long.

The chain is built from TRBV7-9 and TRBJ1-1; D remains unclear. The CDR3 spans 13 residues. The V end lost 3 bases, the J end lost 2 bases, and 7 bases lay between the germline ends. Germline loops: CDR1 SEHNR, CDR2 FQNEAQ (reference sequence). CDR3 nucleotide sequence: TGTGCCAGCAGCTTCGGGATTAACACTGAAGCTTTCTTT. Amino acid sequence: CASSFGINTEAFF.

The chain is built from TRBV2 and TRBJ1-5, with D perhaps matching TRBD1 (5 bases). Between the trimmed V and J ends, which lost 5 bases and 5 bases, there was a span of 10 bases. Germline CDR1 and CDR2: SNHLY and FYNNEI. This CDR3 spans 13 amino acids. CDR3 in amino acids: CASSLQVYQPQHF. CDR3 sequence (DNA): TGTGCCAGCAGTTTACAGGTTTATCAGCCCCAGCATTTT.

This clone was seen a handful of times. CDR3 residues: CASSLAGGGYGYTF. The CDR3 DNA reads TGTGCCAGCAGCTTGGCCGGAGGCGGCTATGGCTACACCTTC. The rearrangement joins TRBV5-5 to TRBJ1-2; D gene ambiguous. The germline gives CDR1 SGHKS, CDR2 YYEKEE (reference sequence). Trimming removed 0 bases from V and 4 bases from J, with 10 bases in between. The CDR3 has 14 residues.

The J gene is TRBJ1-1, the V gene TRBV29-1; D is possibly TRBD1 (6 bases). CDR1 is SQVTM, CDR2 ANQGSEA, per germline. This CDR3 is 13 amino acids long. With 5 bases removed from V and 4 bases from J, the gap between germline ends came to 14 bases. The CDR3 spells CSVKRGGGTEAFF. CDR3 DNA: TGCAGCGTTAAAAGGGGGGGTGGCACTGAAGCTTTCTTT.

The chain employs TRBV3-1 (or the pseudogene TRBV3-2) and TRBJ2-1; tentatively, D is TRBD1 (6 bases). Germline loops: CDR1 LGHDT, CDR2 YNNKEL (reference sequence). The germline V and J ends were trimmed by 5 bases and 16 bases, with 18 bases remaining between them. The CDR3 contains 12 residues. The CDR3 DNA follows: TGTGCCAGCAGCTCCACAGGGATCCACCGCTTCTTC. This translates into CASSSTGIHRFF.